This is a list of T cell receptor beta chains from one sample in a study of regulatory T cells. Produced via immunoSEQ multiplex PCR; TCRdb's table is partial and in-frame only. The table includes 4,500 to 7,000 clones, around 80% detected once. Sequenced material: CD8+ T cells sorted from blood. These receptors originate from a child aged 5-17 years with CD3G deficiency. CDR3s include the opening cysteine and the closing phenylalanine or tryptophan. The D gene is left open where the match is weak. The size entry is marked missing in some rows and otherwise reads once, few, many or a size class.

j_call | d_call | v_call | clone_size | cdr3_aa | cdr3_nt
TRBJ2-7 | TRBD1 | TRBV5-1 | NA | CASSPGTGAFSYEQYF | TGCGCCAGCAGCCCAGGGACAGGGGCGTTCTCCTACGAGCAGTACTTC
TRBJ1-5 | NA | TRBV6-1 | NA | CASSSGGLNQPQHF | TGTGCCAGCAGTTCCGGGGGCCTCAATCAGCCCCAGCATTTT
TRBJ2-1 | TRBD2 | TRBV6-1 | NA | CASSADLAGGKGFF | TGTGCCAGCAGTGCCGACCTAGCGGGAGGAAAGGGGTTCTTC
TRBJ1-2 | TRBD1 | TRBV6-1 | NA | CASSQGALSYGYTF | TGTGCCAGCAGTCAGGGGGCGCTAAGCTATGGCTACACCTTC
TRBJ2-7 | TRBD1 | TRBV7-8 | NA | CASSSATGYGEQYF | TGTGCCAGCAGCTCGGCGACAGGGTACGGAGAGCAGTACTTC
TRBJ2-1 | TRBD2 | TRBV19 | NA | CASSMRGGYNEQFF | TGTGCCAGTAGTATGCGCGGGGGCTACAATGAGCAGTTCTTC
TRBJ2-3 | NA | TRBV5-1 | NA | CASSLVGIGDTQYF | TGCGCCAGCAGCTTGGTCGGGATAGGGGATACGCAGTATTTT
TRBJ2-2 | NA | TRBV19 | NA | CASSRGWWTGELFF | TGTGCCAGTAGTAGAGGTTGGTGGACCGGGGAGCTGTTTTTT
TRBJ2-1 | TRBD2 | TRBV7-6 | NA | CASSLAPSGSTKQFF | TGTGCCAGCAGCTTGGCCCCTAGCGGGAGTACTAAGCAGTTCTTC
TRBJ2-7 | TRBD1 | TRBV11-1 | NA | CASSYGTGYEQYF | TGTGCCAGCAGCTACGGGACAGGGTACGAGCAGTACTTC
TRBJ2-7 | TRBD1 | TRBV5-1 | few | CASSLIPGTGGEQYF | TGCGCCAGCAGCTTAATTCCGGGGACAGGGGGCGAGCAGTACTTC
TRBJ2-7 | NA | TRBV5-1 | NA | CASSVGTPAREQYF | TGCGCCAGCAGCGTGGGGACCCCCGCTCGGGAGCAGTACTTC
TRBJ1-1 | NA | TRBV18 | NA | CASSPMIAHRDFNTEAFF | TGTGCCAGCTCACCCATGATAGCCCACAGGGACTTTAACACTGAAGCTTTCTTT
TRBJ2-3 | NA | TRBV7-8 | NA | CASSLGATTDTQYF | TGTGCCAGCAGCTTAGGCGCTACCACAGATACGCAGTATTTT
TRBJ2-7 | NA | TRBV10-3 | NA | CAISEGISYEQYF | TGTGCCATCAGTGAAGGGATCTCCTACGAGCAGTACTTC
TRBJ2-7 | NA | TRBV6-1 | NA | CASSHGAYEQYF | TGTGCCAGCAGTCACGGGGCCTACGAGCAGTACTTC